The clone carrying this T cell receptor beta chain appeared many times. The target antigen is unknown. The data were taken from a study of breast tumors, draining lymph nodes, adjacent tissues. Study-wide results and caveats: Compared with basal-like, luminal-like tumors shared significantly more repertoire with nontumor tissue. Most tumor T cells seemingly derive from lymph node, then expand in tumor. The lymph node origin of tumor T cells was framed as consistent with a hypothesis, not demonstrated. Compared with lymph nodes, tumors were less diverse; compared with nontumor tissue, more.

TCRdb re-derived calls from the multiplex PCR reads in MiXCR, one entry per CDR3 protein. The sample comprises approximately 210,000 distinct CDR3 sequences, less than 40% of which are singletons, and under 4.5% rests with the top ten. V was cut by 7 bases and J by 5 bases, with 16 bases left in between. This CDR3 has 14 amino acids. Germline V gene lookup returns CDR1 SGHRS and CDR2 YFSETQ. The lymph nodes were axillary draining lymph nodes from breast cancer patients. The receptor was isolated from a female donor with breast cancer. Some clones in this sample may be carry-over from other donors' samples. V and J are TRBV5-1 and TRBJ2-1; D is possibly TRBD1 or TRBD2 (7 bases each). Sequenced sample: axillary lymph node tissue. CDR3 DNA sequence: TGCGCCAGCGGCAGGGGGGGAGGAAACAATGAGCAGTTCTTC. Translating gives CASGRGGGNNEQFF.